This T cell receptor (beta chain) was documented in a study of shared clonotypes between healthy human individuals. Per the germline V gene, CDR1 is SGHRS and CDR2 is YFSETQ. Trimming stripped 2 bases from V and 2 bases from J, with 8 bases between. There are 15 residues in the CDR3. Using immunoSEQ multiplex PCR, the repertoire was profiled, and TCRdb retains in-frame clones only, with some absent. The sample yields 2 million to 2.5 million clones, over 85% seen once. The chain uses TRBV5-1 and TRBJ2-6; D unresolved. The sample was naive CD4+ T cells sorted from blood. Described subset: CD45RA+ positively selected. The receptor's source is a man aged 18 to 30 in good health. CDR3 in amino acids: CASSLGSPGANVLTF. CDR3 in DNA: TGCGCCAGCAGCTTAGGGTCGCCTGGGGCCAACGTCCTGACTTTC.